What follows describes a single T cell receptor beta chain. Its specificity is not known. Profiling relied on immunoSEQ multiplex PCR, and the TCRdb table lists in-frame clones only, not all of them. The sample has 55,000 to 80,000 clones; about 92% are singletons. The data are from a study of PD-1 blockade in classical Hodgkin lymphoma. Study information: A 3 mg/kg intravenous dose of nivolumab was received by patients every 2 weeks.

The patients all showed relapse after autologous stem cell transplantation, while their brentuximab vedotin exposure varied. Study observations and caveats: By C4D1, CD4+ diversity increased significantly, especially in complete responders. Reports described newly diagnosed patients as having lower baseline TCR diversity than healthy donors. Similar baseline diversity was found in complete responders and newly diagnosed patients.

This CDR3 is 14 amino acids long. CDR1 is MNHEY and CDR2 is SMNVEV in the germline V gene (reference sequence). Sample: peripheral blood mononuclear cells (PBMCs), taken at baseline. The clonotype was recovered from a human donor with classical Hodgkin lymphoma. This chain joins TRBV27 and TRBJ2-5; D assignment may be TRBD1 or TRBD2 (5 bases each). The J call may be incorrect, as the DNA end agrees better with TRBJ2-7. The CDR3 region is CASSGQGGLYEQYF. The CDR3 DNA is TGTGCCAGCAGTGGACAAGGAGGACTCTACGAGCAGTACTTC.